The T cell receptor beta chain under discussion was sequenced for a study of human T cells and chemical hapten exposure. TCRdb re-analysed the RACE reads in MiXCR, keeping a single row per CDR3 protein. Here the sample spans over 35,000 distinct CDR3 sequences, 8% to 11% being singletons. This CDR3 region has 16 residues. V was pared by 0 bases and J by 4 bases, with 16 bases between. CDR1 MNHEY and CDR2 SVGEGT come from the germline V gene. Study-level findings and limits: A positive correlation with patch test score was found for PT1 expanded TCR counts. Significantly greater numbers of large CDR3 similarity clusters came from expanded TCRs than from controls.

The time point here: pre-sensitization, week 0. Treatment given: therapeutic diphenylcyclopropenone sensitization with weekly scalp DPC. Note on this clonotype: Its antigen is as yet unknown.

The sequenced sample was whole blood, obtained in connection with sensitization to the hapten diphenylcyclopropenone (DPC). This clonotype was sampled from a man in his thirties or forties with alopecia areata. Some clones in this sample may be carry-over from other donors' samples. The chain combines TRBV6-2 or TRBV6-3 with TRBJ2-7; D uncertain. CDR3 protein: CASSYSESRPSYEQYV. The CDR3 DNA is TGTGCCAGCAGTTACTCGGAATCTCGGCCAAGTTACGAGCAGTACGTC.